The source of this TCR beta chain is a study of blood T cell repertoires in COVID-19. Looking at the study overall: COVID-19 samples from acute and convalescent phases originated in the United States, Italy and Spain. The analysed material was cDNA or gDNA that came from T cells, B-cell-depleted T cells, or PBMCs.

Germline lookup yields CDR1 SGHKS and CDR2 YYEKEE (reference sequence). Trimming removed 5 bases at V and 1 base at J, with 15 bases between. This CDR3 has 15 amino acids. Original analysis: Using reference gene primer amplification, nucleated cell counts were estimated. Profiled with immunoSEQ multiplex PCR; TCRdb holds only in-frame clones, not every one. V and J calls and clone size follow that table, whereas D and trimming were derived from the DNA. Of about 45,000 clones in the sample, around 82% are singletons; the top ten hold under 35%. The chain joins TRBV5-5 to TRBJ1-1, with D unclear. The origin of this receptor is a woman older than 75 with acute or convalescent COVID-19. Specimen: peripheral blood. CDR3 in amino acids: CASRWEGDSNTEAFF. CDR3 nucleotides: TGTGCCAGCAGATGGGAGGGTGACTCGAACACTGAAGCTTTCTTT.